The 10 T cell receptor beta chains in this list originate from one sample, sequenced in a study of PD-1 blockade in classical Hodgkin lymphoma. Each of the patients experienced relapse following autologous stem cell transplantation, and their brentuximab vedotin exposure differed. The data were produced by immunoSEQ multiplex PCR, yet TCRdb's version contains in-frame clones alone and is incomplete. The top ten clones hold approximately 11% of a sample with some 40,000 clones, 60% to 85% of them seen once. The sequencing here drew on peripheral blood mononuclear cells (PBMCs), taken at baseline. These receptors were obtained from a human donor with classical Hodgkin lymphoma.

The CDR3 region is CASYLTSGSDTQYF. The CDR3 DNA is TGTGCCAGCTACCTGACTAGCGGGAGTGATACGCAGTATTTT. The chain joins TRBV2 to TRBJ2-3; 12 nucleotides align to TRBD2. With 8 bases clipped from V and 6 bases from J, the junction kept 6 bases outside the gene matches. Looked up from germline, CDR1 is SNHLY and CDR2 is FYNNEI. The CDR3 consists of 14 residues.

The CDR3 sequence is CASSLSVWSEQYF. The CDR3 coding sequence is TGTGCCAGCAGCTTATCCGTCTGGAGCGAGCAGTACTTC. The rearrangement links TRBV7-8 to TRBJ2-7; unclear D gene. The germline CDR1 and CDR2 sequences are SGHVS and FQNEAQ. V was shortened by 2 bases and J by 6 bases, with 11 bases between the two germline ends. The CDR3 totals 13 residues. Full variable domain (missing parts from reference TRBV7-8 and TRBJ2-7): GAGVSQSPRYKVAKRGQDVALRCDPISGHVSLFWYQQALGQGPEFLTYFQNEAQLDKSGLPSDRFFAERPEGSVSTLKIQRTQQEDSAVYLCASSLSVWSEQYFGPGTRLTVT.

The chain recombines TRBV7-9 with TRBJ2-3, with TRBD2 matching over 8 bases. After removal of 5 bases from V and 2 bases from J, the junction contained 3 bases not matched to a gene. This CDR3 region has 14 residues. Germline assignment: CDR1 SEHNR and CDR2 FQNEAQ (reference sequence). CDR3 in DNA: TGTGCCAGCAGCCCTGGACTAGCCACAGATACGCAGTATTTT. Translated, it gives CASSPGLATDTQYF.

The V call is TRBV2, the J call TRBJ1-5; D is unresolved. The CDR3 consists of 12 residues. Germline CDR1 is SNHLY and CDR2 is FYNNEI. V was cut by 8 bases and J by 6 bases, with 11 bases left in between. The CDR3 coding sequence is TGTGCCAGCGCAGCGCACCCTCAGCCCCAGCATTTT. Amino acid sequence: CASAAHPQPQHF.

CDR3 amino acids: CASSLEDVQEQYF. The CDR3 DNA reads TGTGCCAGCAGCTTGGAGGATGTACAAGAGCAGTACTTC. V is TRBV5-4 and J is TRBJ2-7, with unresolved D. Germline V gene sequence: CDR1 SGHNT, CDR2 YYREEE (reference sequence). The CDR3 loop spans 13 amino acids. The ends were cut back, 0 bases at V and 7 bases at J, with 11 bases in the middle.

This clone was seen only once. V is TRBV7-3 and J is TRBJ2-1; 8 positions match TRBD2. In germline, CDR1 is SGHTA, CDR2 FQGTGA. The ends lost 1 base at V and 1 base at J; junction bases unmatched: 3. The CDR3 consists of 16 residues. The CDR3 nucleotides read TGTGCCAGCAGCTTAAGGGCGGGAGGATCCTACAATGAGCAGTTCTTC. Its protein product is CASSLRAGGSYNEQFF.

This rearrangement joins TRBV28 to TRBJ1-5; D gene unclear. The V gene lost 3 bases and the J gene lost 1 base, with 4 bases spanning the gap. Germline values: CDR1 MDHEN, CDR2 SYDVKM. The CDR3 has 13 residues. CDR3 coding DNA: TGTGCCAGCAGTTTTTCGAGCAATCAGCCCCAGCATTTT. This sequence encodes CASSFSSNQPQHF. Full variable domain (remainder filled in from reference TRBV28 and TRBJ1-5): DVKVTQSSRYLVKRTGEKVFLECVQDMDHENMFWYRQDPGLGLRLIYFSYDVKMKEKGDIPEGYSVSREKKERFSLILESASTNQTSMYLCASSFSSNQPQHFGDGTRLSIL.

V gene TRBV18 combines with J gene TRBJ2-5, with D perhaps being TRBD1 or TRBD2 (5 bases each). Germline-derived CDR1 and CDR2 are KGHSH and LQKENI. The CDR3 covers 13 residues. CDR3 residues: CASAGQGTETQYF. DNA for the CDR3: TGTGCATCAGCTGGACAAGGGACGGAGACCCAGTACTTC. The variable domain in full, completed from reference TRBV18 and TRBJ2-5, reads NAGVMQNPRHLVRRRGQEARLRCSPMKGHSHVYWYRQLPEEGLKFMVYLQKENIIDESGMPKERFSAEFPKEGPSILRIQQVVRGDSAAYFCASAGQGTETQYFGPGTRLLVL.

The chain joins TRBV2 to TRBJ2-1; 9 bases map to TRBD2. CDR1 and CDR2 from the germline V gene are SNHLY and FYNNEI. This CDR3 spans 14 amino acids. V trimming: 8 bases; J trimming: 7 bases; junction bases outside the gene matches: 9. The CDR3 region has the DNA TGTGCCAGCTACACAGGGACTAGCTGGAATGAGCAGTTCTTC. It translates to CASYTGTSWNEQFF.

The chain is built from TRBV29-1 and TRBJ1-6; 7 bases line up with TRBD1. This CDR3 spans 13 amino acids. Trimming took 6 bases from V and 7 from J; bases not matched to a gene: 6. CDR1 is SQVTM, CDR2 ANQGSEA, per germline. The CDR3 region is CSVRGGANSPLHF. CDR3 nucleotide sequence: TGCAGCGTCAGGGGGGGCGCGAATTCACCCCTCCACTTT.